Listed below are T cell receptor beta chains from one sample, sequenced in a study of cytomegalovirus exposure and HLA in healthy donors. The table came from immunoSEQ multiplex PCR; TCRdb's copy has only in-frame clones and leaves some out. The repertoire has around 110,000 clones, around 70% of them found once; the top ten carry about 0.8%. Specimen: PBMCs. These receptors came from a boy younger than 18 in good health and CMV-seronegative. CDR3s include the opening cysteine and the closing phenylalanine or tryptophan. D genes are given only for firm matches. Clone size is not always given. Where it is, it says once, few, many or a class for expanded clones.

j_call clone_size d_call v_call cdr3_aa cdr3_nt
TRBJ2-5 NA TRBD2 TRBV19 CASSNPLRASGQETQYF TGTGCCAGTAGTAACCCCCTCCGGGCTAGCGGACAAGAGACCCAGTACTTC
TRBJ1-4 NA TRBD1 TRBV2 CASRDRAGSVEKLFF TGTGCCAGCAGGGACAGGGCGGGATCTGTTGAAAAACTGTTTTTT
TRBJ2-5 NA TRBD1 TRBV4-1 CASSQGRGQQRGETQYF TGCGCCAGCAGCCAAGGCCGGGGACAGCAAAGAGGGGAGACCCAGTACTTC
TRBJ2-3 few TRBD1 TRBV18 CASSPTGGPDTQYF TGTGCCAGCTCACCAACAGGGGGCCCAGATACGCAGTATTTT
TRBJ2-7 NA NA TRBV7-8 CASSLVGSAYEQYF TGTGCCAGCAGCTTAGTCGGGAGTGCCTACGAGCAGTACTTC
TRBJ2-1 NA NA TRBV2 CASSVREPSYNEQFF TGTGCCAGCAGTGTGAGGGAACCCTCCTACAATGAGCAGTTCTTC
TRBJ1-2 NA NA TRBV2 CASSKQGRDGYTF TGTGCCAGTTCTAAACAGGGTAGGGATGGCTACACCTTC
TRBJ2-1 few NA TRBV5-1 CASSLAVEQFF TGCGCCAGCAGCTTGGCGGTCGAGCAGTTCTTC
TRBJ2-2 NA NA TRBV27 CASAIFSVNTGELFF TGTGCCAGCGCCATCTTCTCAGTGAACACCGGGGAGCTGTTTTTT
TRBJ1-3 NA TRBD1 TRBV4-1 CASSQDRVTGNTIYF TGCGCCAGCAGCCAGGACAGGGTGACTGGAAACACCATATATTTT
TRBJ2-1 NA NA TRBV28 CASEGGAGDEQFF TGTGCCAGCGAAGGGGGGGCGGGGGATGAGCAGTTCTTC
TRBJ1-1 NA NA TRBV5-4 CASRGGTDKAFF TGTGCCAGCAGGGGGGGGACGGACAAAGCTTTCTTT
TRBJ2-5 NA TRBD1 TRBV27 CASSLHRGLLWTQYF TGTGCCAGCAGTTTACACAGGGGCCTTCTCTGGACCCAGTACTTC
TRBJ1-4 NA NA TRBV25-1 CASSAREGSNEKLFF TGTGCCAGCAGTGCCAGGGAGGGGTCTAATGAAAAACTGTTTTTC
TRBJ1-1 NA NA TRBV6-5 CASSRLTEDTEAFF TGTGCCAGCAGTCGACTGACAGAGGACACTGAAGCTTTCTTT
TRBJ1-1 NA NA TRBV15 CATSLRTTGTEAFF TGTGCCACCAGCTTAAGGACAACTGGAACTGAAGCTTTCTTT
TRBJ1-5 few TRBD1 TRBV6-1 CASSAWTGVQPQHF TGTGCCAGCAGTGCCTGGACAGGGGTTCAGCCCCAGCATTTT
TRBJ2-3 NA NA TRBV7-3 CASSLNGGRTDTQYF TGTGCCAGCAGCTTAAACGGCGGGCGCACAGATACGCAGTATTTT
TRBJ1-1 few NA TRBV18 CASSPLGQSGTEAFF TGTGCCAGCTCACCACTTGGACAGTCAGGGACTGAAGCTTTCTTT
TRBJ1-4 NA TRBD1 TRBV5-6 CASSSIRQGGEKLFF TGTGCCAGCAGTTCTATTCGACAGGGGGGAGAAAAACTGTTTTTT
TRBJ2-7 NA TRBD1 TRBV5-6 CASSSIFNRGSTSYEQYF TGTGCCAGCAGCTCGATATTTAACAGGGGCAGTACATCCTACGAGCAGTACTTC
TRBJ1-3 NA NA TRBV5-6 CASSSGRFSGNTIYF TGTGCCAGCAGCAGCGGACGGTTCTCTGGAAACACCATATATTTT